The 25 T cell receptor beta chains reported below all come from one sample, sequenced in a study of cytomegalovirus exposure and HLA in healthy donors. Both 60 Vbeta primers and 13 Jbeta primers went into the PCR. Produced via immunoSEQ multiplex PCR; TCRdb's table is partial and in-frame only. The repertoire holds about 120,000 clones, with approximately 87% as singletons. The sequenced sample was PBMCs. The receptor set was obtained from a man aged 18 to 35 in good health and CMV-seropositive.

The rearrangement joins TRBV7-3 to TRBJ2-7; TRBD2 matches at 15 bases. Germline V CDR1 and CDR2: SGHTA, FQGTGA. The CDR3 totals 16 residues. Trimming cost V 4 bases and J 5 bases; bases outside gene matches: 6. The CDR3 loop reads CASSSGLAGGPDEQYF. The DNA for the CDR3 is TGTGCCAGCAGCTCCGGACTAGCGGGGGGGCCCGACGAGCAGTACTTC. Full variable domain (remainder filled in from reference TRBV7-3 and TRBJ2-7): GAGVSQTPSNKVTEKGKYVELRCDPISGHTALYWYRQSLGQGPEFLIYFQGTGAADDSGLPNDRFFAVRPEGSVSTLKIQRTERGDSAVYLCASSSGLAGGPDEQYFGPGTRLTVT.

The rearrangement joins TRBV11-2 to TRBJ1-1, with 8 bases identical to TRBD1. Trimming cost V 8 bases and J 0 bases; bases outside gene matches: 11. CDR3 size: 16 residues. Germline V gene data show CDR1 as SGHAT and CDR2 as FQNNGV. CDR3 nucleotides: TGTGCCAGCCGTTGGGGCAGGGGGCTGTTGAACACTGAAGCTTTCTTT. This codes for CASRWGRGLLNTEAFF.

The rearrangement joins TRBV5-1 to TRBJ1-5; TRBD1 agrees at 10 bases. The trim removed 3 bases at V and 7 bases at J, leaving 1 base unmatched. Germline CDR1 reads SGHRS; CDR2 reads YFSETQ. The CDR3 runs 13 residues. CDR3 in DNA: TGCGCCAGCAGCTGGGGACAGGGGCAGCCCCAGCATTTT. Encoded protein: CASSWGQGQPQHF. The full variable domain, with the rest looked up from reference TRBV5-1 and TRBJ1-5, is KAGVTQTPRYLIKTRGQQVTLSCSPISGHRSVSWYQQTPGQGLQFLFEYFSETQRNKGNFPGRFSGRQFSNSRSEMNVSTLELGDSALYLCASSWGQGQPQHFGDGTRLSIL.

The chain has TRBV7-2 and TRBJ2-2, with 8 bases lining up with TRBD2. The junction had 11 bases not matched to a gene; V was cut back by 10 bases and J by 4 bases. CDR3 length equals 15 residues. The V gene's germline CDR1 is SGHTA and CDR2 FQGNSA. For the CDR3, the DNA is TGTGCCACCCAACCCGGGGGGGGAGGCACCGGGGAGCTGTTTTTT. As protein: CATQPGGGGTGELFF.

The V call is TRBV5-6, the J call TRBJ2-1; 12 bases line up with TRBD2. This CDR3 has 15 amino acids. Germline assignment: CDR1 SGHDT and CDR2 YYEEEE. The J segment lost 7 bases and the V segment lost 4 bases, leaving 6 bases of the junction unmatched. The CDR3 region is CASSRLAGGLNEQFF. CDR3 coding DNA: TGTGCCAGCAGCCGTCTAGCGGGGGGGTTGAATGAGCAGTTCTTC.

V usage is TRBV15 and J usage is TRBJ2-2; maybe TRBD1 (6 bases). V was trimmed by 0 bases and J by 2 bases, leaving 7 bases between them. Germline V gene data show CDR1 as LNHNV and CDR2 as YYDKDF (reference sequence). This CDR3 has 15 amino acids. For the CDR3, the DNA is TGTGCCACCAGCAGAGACAGGGGCAACACCGGGGAGCTGTTTTTT. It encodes CATSRDRGNTGELFF.

The CDR3 DNA reads TGTGCCAGCAGCCTCCCCGGTTGGCAGGCGAACACTGAAGCTTTCTTT. This gives the protein CASSLPGWQANTEAFF. V is TRBV5-4 and J is TRBJ1-1; D gene uncertain. V was clipped by 4 bases and J by 1 base, with 17 bases between them. Germline values: CDR1 SGHNT, CDR2 YYREEE (reference sequence). The CDR3 has 16 amino acids.

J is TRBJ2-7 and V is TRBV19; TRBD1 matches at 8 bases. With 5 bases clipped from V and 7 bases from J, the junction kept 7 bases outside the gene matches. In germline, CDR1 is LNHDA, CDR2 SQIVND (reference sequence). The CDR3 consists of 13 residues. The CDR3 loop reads CASSLTGANEQYF. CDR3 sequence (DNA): TGTGCCAGTAGTCTGACAGGGGCGAATGAGCAGTACTTC.

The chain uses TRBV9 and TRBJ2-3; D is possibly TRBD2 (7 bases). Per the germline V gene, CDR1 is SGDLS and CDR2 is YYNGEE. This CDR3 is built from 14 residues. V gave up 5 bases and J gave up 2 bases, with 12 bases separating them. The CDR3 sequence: CASRAGAFTDTQYF. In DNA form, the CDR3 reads TGTGCCAGCAGGGCGGGGGCCTTCACAGATACGCAGTATTTT.

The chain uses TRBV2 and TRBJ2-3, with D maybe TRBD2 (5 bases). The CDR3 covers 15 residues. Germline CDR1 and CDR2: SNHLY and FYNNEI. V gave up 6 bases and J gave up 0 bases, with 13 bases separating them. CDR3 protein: CASREDPASTDTQYF. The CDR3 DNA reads TGTGCCAGCAGGGAGGACCCGGCTAGCACAGATACGCAGTATTTT. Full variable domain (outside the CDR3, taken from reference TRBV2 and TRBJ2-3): EPEVTQTPSHQVTQMGQEVILRCVPISNHLYFYWYRQILGQKVEFLVSFYNNEISEKSEIFDDQFSVERPDGSNFTLKIRSTKLEDSAMYFCASREDPASTDTQYFGPGTRLTVL.

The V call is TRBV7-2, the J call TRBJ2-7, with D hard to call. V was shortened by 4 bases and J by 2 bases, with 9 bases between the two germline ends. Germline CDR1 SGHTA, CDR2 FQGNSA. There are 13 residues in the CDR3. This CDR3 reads CASSSHMTYEQYF. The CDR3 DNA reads TGTGCCAGCAGCTCCCACATGACCTACGAGCAGTACTTC. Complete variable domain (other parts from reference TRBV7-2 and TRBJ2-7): GAGVSQSPSNKVTEKGKDVELRCDPISGHTALYWYRQSLGQGLEFLIYFQGNSAPDKSGLPSDRFSAERTGGSVSTLTIQRTQQEDSAVYLCASSSHMTYEQYFGPGTRLTVT.

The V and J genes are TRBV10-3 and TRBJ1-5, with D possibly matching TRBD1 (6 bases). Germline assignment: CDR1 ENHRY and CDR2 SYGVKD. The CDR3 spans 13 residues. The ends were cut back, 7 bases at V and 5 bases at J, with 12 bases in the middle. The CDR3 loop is CAINQGRDQPQHF. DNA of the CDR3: TGTGCCATCAATCAGGGGAGGGATCAGCCCCAGCATTTT.

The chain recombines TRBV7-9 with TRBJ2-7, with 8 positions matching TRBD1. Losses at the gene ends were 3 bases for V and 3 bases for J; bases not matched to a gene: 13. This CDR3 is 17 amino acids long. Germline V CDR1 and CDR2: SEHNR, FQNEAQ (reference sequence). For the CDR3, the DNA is TGTGCCAGCAGCTTTACGAGGGCCGGGACAGGCTTCTACGAGCAGTACTTC. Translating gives CASSFTRAGTGFYEQYF.

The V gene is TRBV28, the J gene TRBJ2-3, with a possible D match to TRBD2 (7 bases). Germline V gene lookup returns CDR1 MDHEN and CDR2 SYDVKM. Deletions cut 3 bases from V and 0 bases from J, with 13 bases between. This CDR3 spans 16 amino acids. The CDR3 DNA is TGTGCCAGCAGTTTCCCGGGGGGCCTAAGCACAGATACGCAGTATTTT. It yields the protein CASSFPGGLSTDTQYF.

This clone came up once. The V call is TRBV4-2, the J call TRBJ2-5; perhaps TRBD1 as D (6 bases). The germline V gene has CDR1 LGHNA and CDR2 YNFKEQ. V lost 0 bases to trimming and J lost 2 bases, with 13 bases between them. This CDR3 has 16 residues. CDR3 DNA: TGTGCCAGCAGCCAAGATCTTAGGGGGATTCAAGAGACCCAGTACTTC. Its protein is CASSQDLRGIQETQYF.

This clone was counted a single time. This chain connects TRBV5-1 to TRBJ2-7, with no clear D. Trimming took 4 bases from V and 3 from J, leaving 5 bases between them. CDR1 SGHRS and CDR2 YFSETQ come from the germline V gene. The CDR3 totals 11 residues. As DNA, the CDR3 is TGCGCCAGCAGCATAGACTACGAGCAGTACTTC. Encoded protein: CASSIDYEQYF.

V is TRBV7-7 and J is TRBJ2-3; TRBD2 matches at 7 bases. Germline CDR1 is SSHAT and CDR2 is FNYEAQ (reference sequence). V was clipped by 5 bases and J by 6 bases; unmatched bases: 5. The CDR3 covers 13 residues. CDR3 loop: CASSASLADTQYF. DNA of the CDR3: TGTGCCAGCAGCGCCTCACTAGCGGATACGCAGTATTTT.

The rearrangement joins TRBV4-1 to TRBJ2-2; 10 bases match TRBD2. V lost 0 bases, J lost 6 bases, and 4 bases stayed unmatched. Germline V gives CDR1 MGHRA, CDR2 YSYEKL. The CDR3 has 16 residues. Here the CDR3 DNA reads TGCGCCAGCAGCCAAGACCAGCGGGGGGGTTCCGGGGAGCTGTTTTTT. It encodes CASSQDQRGGSGELFF.

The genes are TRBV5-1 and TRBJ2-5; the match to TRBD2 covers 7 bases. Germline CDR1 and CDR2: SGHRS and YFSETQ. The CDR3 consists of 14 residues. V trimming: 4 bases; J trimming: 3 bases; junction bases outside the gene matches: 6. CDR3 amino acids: CASSPSGGEETQYF. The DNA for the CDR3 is TGCGCCAGCAGCCCTAGCGGCGGAGAAGAGACCCAGTACTTC.

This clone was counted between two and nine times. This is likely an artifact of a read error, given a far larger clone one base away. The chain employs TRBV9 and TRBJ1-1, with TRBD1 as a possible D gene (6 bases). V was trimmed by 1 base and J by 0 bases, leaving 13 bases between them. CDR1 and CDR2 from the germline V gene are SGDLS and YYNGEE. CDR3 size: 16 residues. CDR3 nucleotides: TGTGCCAGCAGCGTACAGGACAGCTCGATGAACACTGAAGCTTTCTTT. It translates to CASSVQDSSMNTEAFF.

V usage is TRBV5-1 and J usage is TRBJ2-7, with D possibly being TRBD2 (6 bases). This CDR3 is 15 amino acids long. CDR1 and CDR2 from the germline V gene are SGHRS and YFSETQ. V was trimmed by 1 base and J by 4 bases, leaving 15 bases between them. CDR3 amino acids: CASSLWGGEGYEQYF. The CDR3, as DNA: TGCGCCAGCAGCTTGTGGGGAGGAGAGGGGTACGAGCAGTACTTC.

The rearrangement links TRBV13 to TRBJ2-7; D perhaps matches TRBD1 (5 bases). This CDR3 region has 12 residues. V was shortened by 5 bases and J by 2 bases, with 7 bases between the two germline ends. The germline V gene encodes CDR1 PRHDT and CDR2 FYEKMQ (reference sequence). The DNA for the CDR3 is TGTGCCAGCAGCCAAGGGGCCTACGAGCAGTACTTC. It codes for CASSQGAYEQYF.

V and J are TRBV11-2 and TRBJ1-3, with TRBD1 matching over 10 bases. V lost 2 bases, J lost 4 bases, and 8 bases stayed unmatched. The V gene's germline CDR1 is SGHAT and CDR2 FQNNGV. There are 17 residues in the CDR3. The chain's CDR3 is CASSLTGQGDYGNTIYF. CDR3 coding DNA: TGTGCCAGCAGCTTAACCGGACAGGGGGATTACGGAAACACCATATATTTT.

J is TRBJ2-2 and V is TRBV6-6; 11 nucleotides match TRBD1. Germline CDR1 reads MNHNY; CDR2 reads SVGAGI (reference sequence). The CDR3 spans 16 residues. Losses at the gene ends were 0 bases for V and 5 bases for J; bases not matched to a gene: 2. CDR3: CASSYSDRGRTGELFF. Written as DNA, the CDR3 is TGTGCCAGCAGTTACTCGGACAGGGGGCGAACCGGGGAGCTGTTTTTT.

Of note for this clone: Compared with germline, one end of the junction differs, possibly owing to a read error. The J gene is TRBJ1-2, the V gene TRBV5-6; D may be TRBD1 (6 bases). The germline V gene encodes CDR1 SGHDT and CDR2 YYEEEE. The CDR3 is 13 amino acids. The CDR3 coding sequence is TGTGCCAGCAGTTTGGTGTCAGGGGATGGCTACACCTTC. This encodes CASSLVSGDGYTF.